This TCR beta chain was captured in a study of T-cell reconstitution after alpha-beta-depleted transplantation in children. This clonotype has more than one count but fewer than ten. The CDR3 contains 13 residues. With 8 bases removed from V and 7 bases from J, the gap between germline ends came to 15 bases. It was with unique molecular identifiers that the TCRbeta library was prepared. In TCRdb, the PCR reads were re-called with MiXCR into one record per CDR3 protein. The repertoire holds about half a million distinct CDR3 sequences, with approximately 12% as singletons. The TCR sequence derives from a human donor who donated a stem cell graft to a child with combined immunodeficiency. Sequencing was performed on PBMCs from the stem cell graft donor, taken from the stem cell graft. The chain is built from TRBV12-3 or TRBV12-4 and TRBJ2-1, with D tentatively TRBD1 (5 bases). The CDR3 is CASLPQGRNEQFF. CDR3 bases: TGTGCCAGCCTACCTCAGGGTCGGAATGAGCAGTTCTTC.